The rows below give T cell receptor beta chains drawn from one sample of a study of human T cells and chemical hapten exposure. TCRdb reprocessed the RACE reads with MiXCR, giving one entry per CDR3 protein. The table records about 100,000 distinct CDR3 sequences, approximately 10% of them present only once. The source was whole blood, collected in connection with sensitization to the hapten diphenylcyclopropenone (DPC). These receptors came from a woman aged 40 to 50 with alopecia areata. Some clones in this sample may be carry-over from other donors' samples. CDR3s include the opening cysteine and the closing phenylalanine or tryptophan. Each record gives: CDR3 length, V gene, clone size, D gene, J gene, CDR3 protein, CDR3 DNA. D genes are given only for firm matches. Not every row has a clone size; where given, it reads once, few, many or a size class.

>14|TRBV2|many|.|TRBJ2-7
CASSEGPPPYEQYF
TGTGCCAGCAGTGAAGGGCCACCTCCCTACGAGCAGTACTTC
>16|TRBV9|.|TRBD2|TRBJ2-3
CASSVGTSGDTDTQYF
TGTGCCAGCAGCGTAGGTACTAGCGGGGACACAGATACGCAGTATTTT
>11|TRBV7-2|many|.|TRBJ2-1
CASTPLNEQFF
TGTGCCAGCACACCGTTAAATGAGCAGTTCTTC
>15|TRBV2|.|TRBD1|TRBJ1-2
CASSEIWQGAPRGTF
TGTGCCAGCAGTGAAATTTGGCAGGGGGCCCCTCGGGGCACCTTC
>11|TRBV24-1|.|.|TRBJ1-2
CATRGQNGYTF
TGTGCCACCAGAGGACAGAATGGCTACACCTTC
>13|TRBV20-1|many|.|TRBJ1-5
CSAREDMNQPQHF
TGCAGTGCTAGAGAGGATATGAATCAGCCCCAGCATTTT
>14|TRBV20-1|many|.|TRBJ2-7
CSAPSRRQGGEQYF
TGCAGTGCCCCCTCCAGGCGGCAGGGCGGGGAGCAGTACTTC
>13|TRBV29-1|few|.|TRBJ2-3
CSEARDPTDTQYF
TGCAGCGAAGCAAGGGACCCCACAGATACGCAGTATTTT
>15|TRBV6-2/TRBV6-3|many|.|TRBJ2-6
CASSYGGSGANVLTF
TGTGCCAGCAGTTACGGAGGGTCTGGGGCCAACGTCCTGACTTTC
>12|TRBV29-1|.|.|TRBJ2-3
CSVGPITDTQYF
TGCAGCGTTGGACCCATCACAGATACGCAGTATTTT
>13|TRBV6-5|few|.|TRBJ2-1
CASSYQGYPEQFF
TGTGCCAGCAGTTACCAAGGGTATCCTGAGCAGTTCTTC
>14|TRBV29-1|many|TRBD2|TRBJ2-7
CSVEEPSGRGEQYF
TGCAGCGTTGAAGAACCTAGCGGGAGGGGCGAGCAGTACTTC
>18|TRBV12-3/TRBV12-4|few|.|TRBJ2-3
CASSLKPVGLKRRDTQYF
TGTGCCAGCAGTTTAAAGCCGGTCGGTTTGAAGAGGAGAGATACGCAGTATTTT
>14|TRBV7-2|.|TRBD2|TRBJ2-7
CASSPKGLPYEQYF
TGTGCCAGCAGCCCGAAGGGACTACCCTACGAGCAGTACTTC
>15|TRBV5-5|many|.|TRBJ1-1
CASSLEGGRWNEAFF
TGTGCCAGCAGCTTGGAGGGGGGACGTTGGAATGAAGCTTTCTTT
>13|TRBV7-9|many|.|TRBJ1-1
CASSLSGSGVAFF
TGTGCCAGCAGCCTGTCTGGGTCGGGTGTCGCTTTCTTT
>13|TRBV5-4|many|.|TRBJ2-3
CASSLSAADTQYF
TGTGCCAGCAGCTTGTCTGCGGCAGATACGCAGTATTTT